The 3 T cell receptor beta chains listed next were all sequenced from one sample in a study of blood T cell repertoires in COVID-19. Libraries were prepared by immunoSEQ multiplex PCR; TCRdb keeps only in-frame clonotypes and omits some of them. The sample has more than 40,000 clones, around 89% seen once. Sample: peripheral blood. These receptors were collected from a man aged 45-65 years with active COVID-19.

The chain is built from TRBV28 and TRBJ1-2; D gene uncertain. This CDR3 is 14 amino acids long. V lost 4 bases and J 5 bases, leaving 14 bases between the germline ends. Germline CDR1 reads MDHEN; CDR2 reads SYDVKM. The CDR3 reads CASSSPGPHYGYTF. As DNA, the CDR3 is TGTGCCAGCAGTTCACCGGGTCCCCATTATGGCTACACCTTC.

J is TRBJ1-1 and V is TRBV7-9; D remains unclear. V shed 5 bases and J shed 7 bases, with 14 bases lying between them. This CDR3 region has 13 residues. Germline V gene lookup returns CDR1 SEHNR and CDR2 FQNEAQ (reference sequence). CDR3 coding DNA: TGTGCCAGCAGCCCCGGACTGAGACTTGAAGCTTTCTTT. Its protein is CASSPGLRLEAFF.

This chain joins TRBV1 and TRBJ1-5; the D call TRBD1 from the table was never checked on the DNA. TRBV1 is assigned pseudogene status. The CDR3 length is 16 residues. CDR3 in amino acids: CTSSQDQTDSNQPQHF. CDR3 nucleotide sequence: TGCACCAGCAGCCAAGATCAAACAGATAGCAATCAGCCCCAGCATTTT.